One sample yielded the 15 T cell receptor beta chains listed below, sequenced in a study of monozygotic twins with inflammatory bowel disease (dated by TCRdb to the late 2010s). Library generation was performed with 5' RACE. This sample was sequenced with an Illumina HiSeq 2500. After the reads were reprocessed by TCRdb, one entry was made per CDR3 protein sequence, with no DNA. The data table for this sample lists 310,000 or so distinct CDR3 sequences. The ten largest clones capture around 2% of the sample. The sample comprised blood. These TCRs come from a human donor with ulcerative colitis or Crohn's disease, or a healthy co-twin of an affected twin (not recorded which).

This sequence joins TRBV5-6 and TRBJ1-2; TCRdb gives TRBD1 as the D gene, but with no DNA this cannot be confirmed. Germline CDR1 and CDR2: SGHDT and YYEEEE. The CDR3 is 13 residues long. The CDR3 sequence is CASSLTGGAGYTF. Filled out from reference TRBV5-6 and TRBJ1-2, the complete variable domain reads DAGVTQSPTHLIKTRGQQVTLRCSPKSGHDTVSWYQQALGQGPQFIFQYYEEEERQRGNFPDRFSGHQFPNYSSELNVNALLLGDSALYLCASSLTGGAGYTFGSGTRLTVV.

This chain links TRBV27 with TRBJ1-5. The CDR3 has 11 amino acids. Germline V gene data show CDR1 as MNHEY and CDR2 as SMNVEV (reference sequence). Here the CDR3 reads CASQKRQPQHF.

This chain connects TRBV14 to TRBJ2-1; TCRdb's D call of TRBD2 is untestable without DNA. The germline V gene has CDR1 SGHDN and CDR2 FVKESK. This CDR3 has 13 residues. This chain's CDR3 is CASSQPGGYQQFF.

The chain joins TRBV27 to TRBJ2-1; TCRdb designates TRBD2, a call that cannot be tested without DNA. The CDR3 is 14 residues long. Per germline, CDR1 MNHEY and CDR2 SMNVEV (reference sequence). CDR3 in amino acids: CASSLNREGNEQFF.

The V call is TRBV5-6, the J call TRBJ2-2. Germline V CDR1 and CDR2: SGHDT, YYEEEE. The CDR3 length is 11 residues. The CDR3 spells CASAREAELFF.

The V gene is TRBV20-1, the J gene TRBJ1-2; the D call of TRBD1 rests on TCRdb alone, since no DNA is present to check it. The CDR3 extends over 16 amino acids. CDR1 is DFQATT, CDR2 SNEGSKA, per germline (reference sequence). The CDR3 loop reads CSARPNLDSLGYGYTF.

This rearrangement joins TRBV11-2 to TRBJ1-5; TCRdb reports TRBD1, a call that lacks DNA to check it against. The germline CDR1 and CDR2 sequences are SGHAT and FQNNGV. The CDR3 contains 14 residues. The CDR3: CASSLDRVYGPQHF. Full variable domain (outside the CDR3, taken from reference TRBV11-2 and TRBJ1-5): EAGVAQSPRYKIIEKRQSVAFWCNPISGHATLYWYQQILGQGPKLLIQFQNNGVVDDSQLPKDRFSAERLKGVDSTLKIQPAKLEDSAVYLCASSLDRVYGPQHFGDGTRLSIL.

The chain carries TRBV24-1 and TRBJ2-1. Germline CDR1 and CDR2: KGHDR and SFDVKD. The CDR3 length is 16 residues. This CDR3 reads CATSDFGVGSYNEQFF.

This sequence joins TRBV7-2 and TRBJ1-5. Germline V gene lookup returns CDR1 SGHTA and CDR2 FQGNSA. The CDR3 consists of 15 residues. The CDR3 protein is CASSPFWEGNQPQHF.

Here the CDR3 reads CASSRMGPRYNEQFF. The J gene is TRBJ2-1, the V gene TRBV4-3; TCRdb lists TRBD2, though no DNA is available to test this call. CDR3 length: 15 residues. Per germline, CDR1 LGHNA and CDR2 YSLEER.

The chain has TRBV7-3 and TRBJ2-7; TCRdb selects TRBD1, and the lack of DNA leaves this call unchecked. CDR3 length: 15 amino acids. Germline lookup yields CDR1 SGHTA and CDR2 FQGTGA. CDR3 protein: CASSPYPGSSYEQYF.

The CDR3 sequence is CSAQGRGRYEQYF. The chain uses TRBV20-1 and TRBJ2-7; TCRdb picks TRBD1, but there is no DNA to check that call. The V gene's germline CDR1 is DFQATT and CDR2 SNEGSKA (reference sequence). This CDR3 is built from 13 residues.

This chain joins TRBV20-1 and TRBJ2-7. The CDR3 loop spans 13 amino acids. CDR1 is DFQATT, CDR2 SNEGSKA, per germline (reference sequence). The chain's CDR3 is CSARDVFTYEQYF.

The rearrangement joins TRBV3-1 to TRBJ1-3; TCRdb calls TRBD1, which cannot be checked without DNA. This CDR3 is 14 amino acids long. Germline V gene lookup returns CDR1 LGHDT and CDR2 YNNKEL (reference sequence). CDR3 protein: CASRTGTAGNTIYF. Filled out from reference TRBV3-1 and TRBJ1-3, the complete variable domain reads DTAVSQTPKYLVTQMGNDKSIKCEQNLGHDTMYWYKQDSKKFLKIMFSYNNKELIINETVPNRFSPKSPDKAHLNLHINSLELGDSAVYFCASRTGTAGNTIYFGEGSWLTVV.

The chain is built from TRBV2 and TRBJ2-7. This CDR3 comprises 12 residues. Germline V gene sequence: CDR1 SNHLY, CDR2 FYNNEI. CDR3 sequence: CASSEGLEMEYF.